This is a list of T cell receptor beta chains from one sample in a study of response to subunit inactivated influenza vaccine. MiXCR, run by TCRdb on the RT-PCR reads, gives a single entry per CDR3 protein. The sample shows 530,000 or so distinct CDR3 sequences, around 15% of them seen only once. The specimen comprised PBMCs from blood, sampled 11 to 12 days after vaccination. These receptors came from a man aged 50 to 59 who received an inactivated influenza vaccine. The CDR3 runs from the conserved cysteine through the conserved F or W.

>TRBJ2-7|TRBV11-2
CASSPQQIAYEQYF
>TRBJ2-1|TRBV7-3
CASSQASGINEQFF
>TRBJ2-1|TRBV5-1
CASSPPDNEQFF
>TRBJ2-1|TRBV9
CASSEGGTGIPFF
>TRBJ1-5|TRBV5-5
CASSTLATGIQPQHF
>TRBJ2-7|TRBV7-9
CASSLPTGTHEQYF
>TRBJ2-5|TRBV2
CASKLQGQETQYF
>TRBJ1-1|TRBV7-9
CASSLRGQGRWHTEAFF
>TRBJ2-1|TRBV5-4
CASSTKDRVEQFF
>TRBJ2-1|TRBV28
CASNLVAGGSNEQFF
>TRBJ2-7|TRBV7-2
CASSLDLNRAEQYF
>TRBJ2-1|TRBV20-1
CSSPQRGLWRNEQFF
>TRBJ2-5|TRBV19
CASSPTKLPSETQYF
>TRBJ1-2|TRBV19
CASNPPAGEGYGYTF
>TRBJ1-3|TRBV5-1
CASSVQGVFSGNTIYF
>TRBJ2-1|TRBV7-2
CASSSGLTYNEQFF
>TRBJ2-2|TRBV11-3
CASSPGTENTGELFF
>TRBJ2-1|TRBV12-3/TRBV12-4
CASIGSGQDDNEQFF
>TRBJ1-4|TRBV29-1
CSVGLGTGNNEKLFF
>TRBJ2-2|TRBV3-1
CASSQGLGGTGELFF
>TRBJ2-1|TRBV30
CAWSPLPYEQFF
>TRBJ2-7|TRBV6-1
CASSQPGQGAYEQYF
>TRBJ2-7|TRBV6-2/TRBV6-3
CASSLSQREGFWHEQYF